Detailed here is one TCR beta chain. The PCR employed 60 Vbeta primers together with 13 Jbeta primers. The data were produced by immunoSEQ multiplex PCR, yet TCRdb's version contains in-frame clones alone and is incomplete. Of 150,000 to 200,000 clones listed, around three quarters are singletons. The CDR3 has 16 amino acids. V was trimmed by 6 bases and J by 0 bases, leaving 15 bases between them. CDR1 and CDR2 from the germline V gene are SGHVS and FQNEAQ. The sample belongs to a study of cytomegalovirus exposure and HLA in healthy donors. The receptor was derived from a woman aged 25 to 39 in good health and CMV-seronegative. The chain carries TRBV7-8 and TRBJ2-1; possibly TRBD2 for D (6 bases). The source material was PBMCs. CDR3 region: CASSAGGDLSYNEQFF. CDR3 nucleotide sequence: TGTGCCAGCAGTGCAGGAGGGGACCTCTCCTACAATGAGCAGTTCTTC.